This T cell receptor beta chain was obtained from a study of blood T cell repertoires in COVID-19. Study as a whole: Spain, Italy and the United States supplied samples that represented acute and convalescent COVID-19. Sources were T cells, B-cell-depleted T cells, or PBMCs; the material itself was cDNA or gDNA.

Losses at the gene ends were 5 bases for V and 3 bases for J; bases not matched to a gene: 9. The CDR3 covers 16 residues. Germline CDR1 SGHVS, CDR2 FQNEAQ. In the authors' methods: Counts of nucleated cells, estimated from reference gene primer amplification, were obtained. Here immunoSEQ multiplex PCR was the method, and the copy in TCRdb shows in-frame clones only, minus some. D and trimming come from the DNA, and the V and J calls and clone size come from that table. Here the sample spans fewer than 130,000 clones, about 85% being singletons. Sequences were obtained from peripheral blood. This clonotype was sampled from a human donor in a cohort sampled during active COVID-19. The chain has TRBV7-8 and TRBJ2-3; 9 bases are a match to TRBD2. The CDR3 region has the DNA TGTGCCAGCAGCCCTCCTCTAGCGGGGTTTACAGATACGCAGTATTTT. As protein: CASSPPLAGFTDTQYF.